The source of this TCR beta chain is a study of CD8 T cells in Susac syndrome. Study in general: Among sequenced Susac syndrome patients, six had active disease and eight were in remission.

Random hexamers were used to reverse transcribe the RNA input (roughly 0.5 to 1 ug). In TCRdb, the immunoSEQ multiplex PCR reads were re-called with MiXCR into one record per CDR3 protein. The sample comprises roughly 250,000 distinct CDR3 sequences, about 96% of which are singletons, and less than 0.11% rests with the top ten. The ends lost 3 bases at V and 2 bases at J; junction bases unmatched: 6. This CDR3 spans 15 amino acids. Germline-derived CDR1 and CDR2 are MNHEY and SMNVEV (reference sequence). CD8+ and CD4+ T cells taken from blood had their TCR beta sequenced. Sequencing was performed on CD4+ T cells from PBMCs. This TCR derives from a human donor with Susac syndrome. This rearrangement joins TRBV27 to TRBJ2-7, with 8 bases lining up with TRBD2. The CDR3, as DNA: TGTGCCAGCAGTTTTCACCGGGAGGGAACCTACGAGCAGTACTTC. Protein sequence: CASSFHREGTYEQYF.